Reported below is one TCR beta chain. Its antigen remains unknown. Trimming stripped 2 bases from V and 1 base from J, with 8 bases between. The CDR3 has 14 residues. The germline CDR1 and CDR2 sequences are MNHEY and SVGAGI. Nominal health characterized the donors when sampled, though unrecorded immune exposures were likely. PCR involved 60 Vbeta and 13 Jbeta primers. This table comes from immunoSEQ multiplex PCR, and its TCRdb copy is limited to in-frame clones, with some not included. The repertoire has 150,000 to 200,000 clones, 77% of them found once; the top ten carry 3% to 4.5%. This sample stems from a study of cytomegalovirus exposure and HLA in healthy donors. Study-wide results and caveats: A later analysis showed that HLA-associated TCR beta chains had undergone more clonal expansion than equally common others. A reported reduction in N-insertions relative to the 666-donor mean was seen in an Asian-associated ancestry cluster in a later analysis.

This sequence joins TRBV6-5 and TRBJ1-1; D is ambiguous. This receptor was obtained from a woman in her fifties or sixties in good health and CMV-seropositive. The source material was PBMCs. The CDR3 loop reads CASSYGPGNTEAFF. In DNA, the CDR3 is TGTGCCAGCAGTTACGGGCCAGGGAACACTGAAGCTTTCTTT.